This T cell receptor (beta chain) was found in a study of T cell changes during pregnancy in multiple sclerosis. Germline CDR1 reads SQVTM; CDR2 reads ANQGSEA. This CDR3 has 11 amino acids. Trimming took 2 bases from V and 2 from J, leaving 3 bases between them. Data came from immunoSEQ multiplex PCR; TCRdb stores just in-frame clones and leaves some out. The data show roughly 93,000 clones, under 95% seen once. The sequencing here drew on peripheral blood, taken after pregnancy. The sequence came from a female donor in good health, enrolled as a control in a pregnancy study. This chain links TRBV29-1 with TRBJ1-2, with D unclear. The CDR3 region has the DNA TGCAGCGTTGAACCAAACTATGGCTACACCTTC. As protein: CSVEPNYGYTF.